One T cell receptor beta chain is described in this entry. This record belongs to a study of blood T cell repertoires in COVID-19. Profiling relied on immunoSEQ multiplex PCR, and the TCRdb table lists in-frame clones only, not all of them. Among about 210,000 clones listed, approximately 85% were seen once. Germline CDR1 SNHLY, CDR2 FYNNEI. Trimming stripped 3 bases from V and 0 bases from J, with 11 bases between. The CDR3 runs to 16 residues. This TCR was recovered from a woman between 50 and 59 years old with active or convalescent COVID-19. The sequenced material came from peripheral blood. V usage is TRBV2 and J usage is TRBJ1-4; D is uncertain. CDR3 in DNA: TGTGCCAGCAGTGACCGTTGGGAGTCAACTAATGAAAAACTGTTTTTT. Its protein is CASSDRWESTNEKLFF. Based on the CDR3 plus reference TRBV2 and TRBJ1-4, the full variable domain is EPEVTQTPSHQVTQMGQEVILRCVPISNHLYFYWYRQILGQKVEFLVSFYNNEISEKSEIFDDQFSVERPDGSNFTLKIRSTKLEDSAMYFCASSDRWESTNEKLFFGSGTQLSVL.